This TCR beta chain emerged from a study of blood T cell repertoires in COVID-19. Generated by immunoSEQ multiplex PCR, the TCRdb table keeps only in-frame clones and is missing some. The sample records roughly 400,000 clones, about 87% being singletons. The CDR3 is 15 residues long. Germline CDR1 MDHEN, CDR2 SYDVKM. Trimming at V came to 4 bases and at J to 7 bases, leaving 12 bases not matched to a gene. The sequenced material came from peripheral blood. The chain couples TRBV28 to TRBJ2-7; 8 bases map to TRBD1. The origin of this receptor is a woman aged 55-69 years with COVID-19, enrolled during active disease. CDR3 sequence (DNA): TGTGCCAGCAGTTACTTTAACAGACAGGGGTTTGAGCAGTACTTC. The encoded protein is CASSYFNRQGFEQYF.